One and the same sample provided the 20 T cell receptor beta chains below, sequenced in a study of Graves' ophthalmopathy and Graves' hyperthyroidism. Amplification of the TCR beta CDR3 regions used RNA transcripts (as template). First-round RT-PCR with HTBI primers preceded a second-round multiplex PCR. TCRdb re-called the multiplex PCR reads through MiXCR, storing one row per CDR3 protein. The table includes just over 400,000 distinct CDR3 sequences, roughly 21% detected once. Sequencing input: peripheral blood. These receptors came from a young woman with stable Graves' hyperthyroidism.

This chain uses TRBV12-3 or TRBV12-4 with TRBJ1-2, with TRBD1 as a possible D gene (5 bases). There are 13 residues in the CDR3. Between the trimmed V and J ends, which lost 1 base and 8 bases, there was a span of 11 bases. The CDR3 loop reads CASSLDRLIGYTF. In DNA, the CDR3 is TGTGCCAGCAGTTTAGACAGGCTGATCGGCTACACCTTC.

The V call is TRBV18, the J call TRBJ1-5; D is possibly TRBD1 (6 bases). V lost 1 base and J lost 1, with 14 bases in between. Germline CDR1 is KGHSH and CDR2 is LQKENI. The CDR3 has 17 amino acids. CDR3 sequence reads: CASSPQRVGGSNQPQHF. DNA for the CDR3: TGTGCCAGCTCACCACAACGGGTAGGGGGGAGCAATCAGCCCCAGCATTTT.

Ten or more counts support this clonotype. V is TRBV9 and J is TRBJ1-2; D is uncertain. This CDR3 is built from 17 residues. Trimming took off 0 bases at V and 1 base at J, with 16 bases between the two ends. Germline V CDR1 and CDR2: SGDLS, YYNGEE. The CDR3 loop reads CASSVGVSGISNYGYTF. CDR3 sequence (DNA): TGTGCCAGCAGCGTAGGTGTCAGTGGAATCAGTAACTATGGCTACACCTTC.

This clonotype was seen repeatedly, ten times or more. The chain joins TRBV29-1 to TRBJ2-7; 8 nucleotides agree with TRBD1. Per the germline V gene, CDR1 is SQVTM and CDR2 is ANQGSEA. The CDR3 extends over 13 amino acids. V lost 4 bases to trimming and J lost 2 bases; unmatched junction nucleotides: 4. CDR3 amino acids: CSVAGTGAYEQYF. The CDR3 nucleotides read TGCAGCGTTGCTGGGACAGGAGCCTACGAGCAGTACTTC.

V usage is TRBV6-1 and J usage is TRBJ1-2; TRBD1 matches 9 bases. Trimming took 5 bases from V and 2 from J; bases not matched to a gene: 6. The CDR3 sequence is 15 residues long. Germline CDR1 is MNHNS and CDR2 is SASEGT. CDR3 coding DNA: TGTGCCAGCAGTATAAAACAGGGGGCGAACTATGGCTACACCTTC. It encodes CASSIKQGANYGYTF.

The CDR3 DNA follows: TGTGCCGTCTCGACAGGGGGAAACTATGGCTACACCTTC. Protein: CAVSTGGNYGYTF. The chain recombines TRBV25-1 with TRBJ1-2; 9 positions match TRBD1. The CDR3 consists of 13 residues. V was clipped by 11 bases and J by 2 bases; unmatched bases: 6. Per the germline V gene, CDR1 is MGHDK and CDR2 is SYGVNS.

This chain connects TRBV11-2 to TRBJ2-7, with a weak D call TRBD1 (5 bases). The J call is uncertain, as TRBJ2-5 better fits the DNA end. In germline, CDR1 is SGHAT, CDR2 FQNNGV. CDR3 length equals 13 residues. CDR3 in DNA: TGTGCCAGCAGCTCGACAGTCAGGGAGACCCAGTACTTC. Translating gives CASSSTVRETQYF.

The rearrangement joins TRBV4-3 to TRBJ2-7; unclear D gene. The CDR3 extends over 15 amino acids. Germline V gene sequence: CDR1 LGHNA, CDR2 YSLEER. Trimming cost V 0 bases and J 2 bases, with 11 bases left between them. CDR3 DNA: TGCGCCAGCAGCCAAGATCCGTTAGCCACCTACGAGCAGTACTTC. It yields the protein CASSQDPLATYEQYF.

The table lists this clonotype with many counts. The J gene is TRBJ2-5, the V gene TRBV6-5; tentatively, D is TRBD1 or TRBD2 (5 bases each). The CDR3 loop spans 15 amino acids. Trimming took off 6 bases at V and 5 bases at J, with 19 bases between the two ends. Germline assignment: CDR1 MNHEY and CDR2 SVGAGI. DNA of the CDR3: TGTGCCAGCAGCATCTCTCCAGGGAGCGCGGAGACCCAGTACTTC. Amino acid sequence: CASSISPGSAETQYF.

This rearrangement joins TRBV6-2 or TRBV6-3 to TRBJ1-2; D may be TRBD1 (5 bases). There are 15 residues in the CDR3. V was trimmed by 0 bases and J by 6 bases, leaving 14 bases between them. Germline V lookup: CDR1 MNHEY, CDR2 SVGEGT. This chain's CDR3 is CASSYSRSGDDGYTF. CDR3 DNA: TGTGCCAGCAGTTACTCGAGGTCCGGGGACGATGGCTACACCTTC.

This clonotype is a singleton in its sample. The rearrangement joins TRBV2 to TRBJ1-1; no clear D gene. Germline lookup yields CDR1 SNHLY and CDR2 FYNNEI. There are 14 residues in the CDR3. V was trimmed by 1 base and J by 2 bases, leaving 8 bases between them. The CDR3 sequence is CASSEDVRNTEAFF. In nucleotides, the CDR3 is TGTGCCAGCAGTGAAGATGTCAGAAACACTGAAGCTTTCTTT. The full variable domain, completed using reference TRBV2 and TRBJ1-1, is EPEVTQTPSHQVTQMGQEVILRCVPISNHLYFYWYRQILGQKVEFLVSFYNNEISEKSEIFDDQFSVERPDGSNFTLKIRSTKLEDSAMYFCASSEDVRNTEAFFGQGTRLTVV.

This sequence joins TRBV28 and TRBJ2-5, with D tentatively TRBD1 (6 bases). Trimming took off 6 bases at V and 1 base at J, with 12 bases between the two ends. Germline V gene sequence: CDR1 MDHEN, CDR2 SYDVKM. This CDR3 spans 14 amino acids. CDR3 loop: CASSAGQLQETQYF. The CDR3 region has the DNA TGTGCCAGCAGCGCCGGACAGCTCCAAGAGACCCAGTACTTC.

This clonotype appeared many times. The chain employs TRBV29-1 and TRBJ1-1; D remains unclear. V gave up 6 bases and J gave up 1 base, with 9 bases separating them. This CDR3 comprises 12 residues. Germline CDR1 reads SQVTM; CDR2 reads ANQGSEA. The CDR3 nucleotides are TGCAGCGTGACTGACGGGAACACTGAAGCTTTCTTT. Protein sequence: CSVTDGNTEAFF.

There are many counts of this clonotype. The rearrangement uses TRBV12-3 or TRBV12-4 and TRBJ2-2, with a weak D call TRBD1 (5 bases). Trimming left V 6 bases short and J 7 bases short, with 18 bases between. The CDR3 has 15 amino acids. The CDR3 sequence is CASSRPGPKLGELFF. DNA of the CDR3: TGTGCCAGCAGCCGGCCAGGGCCAAAGCTCGGGGAGCTGTTTTTT.

This clonotype was seen at least ten times. This chain links TRBV6-5 with TRBJ1-3, with a possible D match to TRBD1 (5 bases). This CDR3 spans 13 amino acids. CDR1 is MNHEY, CDR2 SVGAGI, per germline. V gave up 6 bases and J gave up 2 bases, with 8 bases separating them. Here the CDR3 DNA reads TGTGCCAGCAGACAGGAAACTGGAAACACCATATATTTT. Translated: CASRQETGNTIYF.

This clonotype was seen a few times. This sequence joins TRBV6-5 and TRBJ2-2; D is unresolved. Germline V CDR1 and CDR2: MNHEY, SVGAGI. Trimming removed 0 bases at V and 5 bases at J, with 7 bases between. The CDR3 has 14 residues. The CDR3 is CASSYSMGTGELFF. The CDR3 nucleotides read TGTGCCAGCAGTTACTCGATGGGGACCGGGGAGCTGTTTTTT.

This clonotype was recorded at least ten times. V and J are TRBV4-1 and TRBJ2-7, with TRBD2 matching over 8 bases. The CDR3 is 15 residues long. V was pared by 4 bases and J by 4 bases, with 9 bases of the junction left unmatched. The germline CDR1 and CDR2 sequences are MGHRA and YSYEKL. CDR3 protein: CASSPRGGRGYEQYF. CDR3 in DNA: TGCGCCAGCAGCCCCCGGGGGGGGAGAGGGTACGAGCAGTACTTC.

Many counts were recorded for this clonotype. The gene calls are TRBV6-2 or TRBV6-3 and TRBJ2-7, with D possibly being TRBD2 (5 bases). The V gene's germline CDR1 is MNHEY and CDR2 SVGEGT. The CDR3 runs 12 residues. Trimming shortened V by 2 bases and J by 6 bases, and 8 bases separated the two germline ends. The CDR3 sequence is CASSYPRAEQYF. CDR3 in DNA: TGTGCCAGCAGTTACCCGAGGGCCGAGCAGTACTTC.

This clonotype was seen a single time. V and J are TRBV2 and TRBJ2-5, with 8 positions matching TRBD2. CDR3 length: 12 amino acids. Trimming removed 6 bases from V and 11 bases from J; junction bases left unmatched: 8. In germline, CDR1 is SNHLY, CDR2 FYNNEI. In DNA form, the CDR3 reads TGTGCCAGCAGCGGGGGGGGAGCGACTCAGTACTTC. Translation: CASSGGGATQYF.

Only a few counts were recorded for this clonotype. The chain links TRBV12-3 or TRBV12-4 to TRBJ1-1, with TRBD1 matching over 8 bases. V lost 6 bases and J lost 4; bases outside the gene matches: 10. The CDR3 sequence is 15 residues long. The CDR3: CASRTDRGRGTEAFF. The CDR3 nucleotides are TGTGCCAGCAGAACCGACAGGGGCCGGGGCACTGAAGCTTTCTTT.